The 20 T cell receptor beta chains presented below share a single source sample, sequenced in a study of tumor-infiltrating lymphocytes in primary liver carcinoma. The researchers obtained blood RNA from unsorted whole blood and also extracted germline DNA. Synthesis of TCR beta cDNA was carried out from about 500 ng total RNA with a constant-region primer. Three nested multiplex PCR rounds, a slightly modified ARM-PCR, produced the libraries for TCR beta. It was with TRBV1-TRBV30 forward primers and a C-beta reverse primer that the first two PCR rounds were run, at about 9 cycles each. TCRdb fed the multiplex PCR reads into MiXCR, producing one record per CDR3 protein. The sample includes some 320,000 distinct CDR3 sequences, over 55% of them seen just once. Specimen: peripheral blood. The receptor source for this set is a middle-aged man with primary liver carcinoma and hepatitis B virus infection.

With regard to this clonotype: Since a much larger clone is just one base distant, this may be a read error. The CDR3 spells CASKFEGQNTQYF. DNA of the CDR3: TGCGCCAGCAAATTTGAGGGCCAAAATACGCAGTATTTT. The rearrangement links TRBV4-1 to TRBJ2-3, with TRBD2 as a possible D gene (5 bases). The germline V gene encodes CDR1 MGHRA and CDR2 YSYEKL. Trimming stripped 7 bases from V and 7 bases from J, with 15 bases between. CDR3 length: 13 amino acids.

On this clonotype itself: This may stem from a read error, because a much larger clone lies one nucleotide away. The chain has TRBV6-1 and TRBJ2-5; either TRBD1 or TRBD2 may supply D (6 bases each). The CDR3 is 13 amino acids. In germline, CDR1 is MNHNS, CDR2 SASEGT. Trimming pared 7 bases from V and 4 bases from J, leaving 13 bases between. The CDR3 DNA is TGTGCCAGCAATGTCGAGGGGGGAGAGACCCAGTACTTC. This gives the protein CASNVEGGETQYF.

Comment on this clonotype: A read error may produce the germline difference seen at one junction end. This chain joins TRBV6-1 and TRBJ2-3, with D uncertain. CDR1 is MNHNS, CDR2 SASEGT, per germline. CDR3 size: 15 residues. For the CDR3, the DNA is TGTGCCAGCATTGAATCTGAATTTAGCACAGATACGCACTACTTT. Protein sequence: CASIESEFSTDTHYF.

V and J are TRBV30 and TRBJ2-2; possibly TRBD2 for D (6 bases). CDR1 is GTSNPN and CDR2 is SVGIG in the germline V gene (reference sequence). This CDR3 region has 13 residues. CDR3 in DNA: TGTACCGTGGAGGGCCCCCTGGCCGGGGAGCTGTTTTTT. This sequence encodes CTVEGPLAGELFF.

The chain links TRBV12-3 or TRBV12-4 to TRBJ2-3, with a weak D call TRBD2 (5 bases). V shed 5 bases and J shed 0 bases, with 12 bases lying between them. The CDR3 is made up of 15 amino acids. The DNA of the CDR3 is TGTGCCAGCAGTGCGGACTCACGGAGCACAGATACGCAGTATTTT. Protein: CASSADSRSTDTQYF.

Points on this clonotype: This clone may be a read error of a much larger clone one base away. The chain uses TRBV6-6 and TRBJ2-3; D unclear. The CDR3 totals 13 residues. Germline values: CDR1 MNHNY, CDR2 SVGAGI (reference sequence). Here the CDR3 reads CASSYSRADTHYF. The CDR3 coding sequence is TGTGCCAGCAGTTACTCACGGGCAGATACGCACTATTTT.

A remark on this clonotype: The junction differs from germline at one of its ends, possibly a read error. V gene TRBV10-3 combines with J gene TRBJ1-1; D is uncertain. The CDR3 spans 13 residues. Germline loops: CDR1 ENHRY, CDR2 SYGVKD. The CDR3 DNA is TGTGCCATCAGTGATTTCGAATACACTGAAGCTGTCTTT. Amino acid sequence: CAISDFEYTEAVF.

This clonotype was seen just once. A clone one base away is much larger, so this may be a read error. J is TRBJ2-3 and V is TRBV10-3; 7 nucleotides align to TRBD2. V lost 5 bases, J lost 0 bases, and 8 bases stayed unmatched. The germline V gene has CDR1 ENHRY and CDR2 SYGVKD. The CDR3 is 16 amino acids. DNA for the CDR3: TGTGCCATCAGTACCGGGCCAGCGGGAAGCACAGATACGCAGTATTTT. It codes for CAISTGPAGSTDTQYF.

This chain joins TRBV6-1 and TRBJ2-7; 7 bases agree with TRBD2. V was pared by 3 bases and J by 7 bases, with 18 bases of the junction left unmatched. CDR1 is MNHNS, CDR2 SASEGT, per germline. The CDR3 has 17 amino acids. The CDR3 DNA follows: TGTGCCAGCAGTGACGGGGCCGGCGGGGGTAACGTGTATGAGCAGTACTTC. It codes for CASSDGAGGGNVYEQYF.

A remark on this clonotype: This may be a read error: a much more frequent sequence differs by one nucleotide. The chain joins TRBV5-4 to TRBJ2-7; D is possibly TRBD1 or TRBD2 (5 bases each). The CDR3 length is 13 residues. Per germline, CDR1 SGHNT and CDR2 YYREEE (reference sequence). CDR3 DNA: TGTGTCAGCAGCTGGGACCGCTCCTACGAGCAGTACTTC. Translating it yields CVSSWDRSYEQYF.

Of note for this clonotype: This may stem from a read error, because a much larger clone lies one nucleotide away. The V call is TRBV6-1, the J call TRBJ1-3, with D possibly being TRBD1 (6 bases). The CDR3 has 14 amino acids. V lost 10 bases, J lost 2 bases, and 15 bases lay in between. Germline CDR1 is MNHNS and CDR2 is SASEGT. The CDR3 bases are TGTGCCACCACGCGACAGGATCCTGGAAACACCATATATTTT. Translation: CATTRQDPGNTIYF.

Details on this clonotype: At one of its ends the junction is not consistent with the germline gene, which may arise from a read error. The V and J genes are TRBV4-3 and TRBJ1-1; possibly TRBD1 for D (6 bases). CDR1 is LGHNA, CDR2 YSLEER, per germline. The CDR3 is made up of 16 amino acids. The CDR3 region has the DNA TGCGCCAGTAGCCAAGACAGGAGGCAGGGATACACTAAAGCTTTCTTT. This sequence encodes CASSQDRRQGYTKAFF.

This clonotype was seen repeatedly, ten times or more. The chain links TRBV6-1 to TRBJ2-7; TRBD2 matches at 7 bases. CDR1 is MNHNS, CDR2 SASEGT, per germline. This CDR3 spans 16 amino acids. V was clipped by 2 bases and J by 0 bases; unmatched bases: 7. CDR3 in amino acids: CASSERGSGDSYEQYF. Here the CDR3 DNA reads TGTGCCAGCAGTGAAAGGGGAAGCGGGGACTCCTACGAGCAGTACTTC.

Turning to this clonotype: This may come from a read error, since a much larger clone is one base off. The CDR3 does not end in the conserved phenylalanine or tryptophan, so this is likely a read error. This chain uses TRBV12-3 or TRBV12-4 with TRBJ1-1; D call uncertain. CDR3 length: 12 amino acids. The V and J ends lost 3 bases and 1 base respectively, with 3 bases between them. The CDR3 loop is CASSFGNTEAFV. In nucleotides, the CDR3 is TGTGCCAGCAGTTTTGGGAACACTGAAGCTTTCGTT.

Points on this clonotype: A much larger clone sits a single nucleotide away, making a read error possible. The chain employs TRBV10-3 and TRBJ2-3, with TRBD2 as a possible D gene (5 bases). Germline lookup yields CDR1 ENHRY and CDR2 SYGVKD. This CDR3 is 15 amino acids long. In DNA, the CDR3 is TGTGCCATCAGGGAGACACTCTTGGAGGCAGATACGCACTATTTT. This gives the protein CAIRETLLEADTHYF.

The CDR3 DNA sequence: TGTGCCAGCAGCTTTAGACTAGCGGGAGGGCCCACCTACAATGAGCAGTTCTTC. Translated, it gives CASSFRLAGGPTYNEQFF. The J gene is TRBJ2-1, the V gene TRBV5-4; 14 bases line up with TRBD2. The germline V gene has CDR1 SGHNT and CDR2 YYREEE (reference sequence). The CDR3 has 18 residues. Trimming removed 2 bases from V and 2 bases from J; junction bases left unmatched: 6.

This clonotype was detected many times. The chain combines TRBV10-3 with TRBJ2-2; the D gene is possibly TRBD2 (5 bases). With 3 bases removed from V and 6 bases from J, the gap between germline ends came to 20 bases. This CDR3 comprises 17 residues. Germline CDR1 reads ENHRY; CDR2 reads SYGVKD. The CDR3 reads CAISDVIARERSGELFF. The CDR3 DNA reads TGTGCCATCAGTGATGTCATAGCGAGGGAGAGGTCCGGGGAGCTGTTTTTT.

This rearrangement joins TRBV12-3 or TRBV12-4 to TRBJ2-3, with TRBD1 matching 8 bases. The CDR3 consists of 15 residues. V lost 4 bases and J lost 4; bases outside the gene matches: 7. Here the CDR3 DNA reads TGTGCCAGCAGTTCATGGACAGGGAAGGCAGATACGCAGTATTTT. As protein: CASSSWTGKADTQYF.

With regard to this clonotype: This may stem from a read error, because a much larger clone lies one nucleotide away. The V gene is TRBV12-3 or TRBV12-4, the J gene TRBJ2-3, with D perhaps matching TRBD1 or TRBD2 (6 bases each). The V gene lost 5 bases and the J gene lost 2 bases, with 17 bases spanning the gap. This CDR3 has 16 residues. The CDR3 loop is CASSLGIGGPTDTQYF. The CDR3 DNA is TGTGCCAGCAGTCTGGGAATAGGGGGGCCCACAGATACGCAGTATTTT.

This clonotype was recorded only once. A read error may produce the germline difference seen at one junction end. The chain links TRBV11-3 to TRBJ1-5, with D perhaps matching TRBD1 (5 bases). The CDR3 runs to 15 residues. The germline V gene has CDR1 SGHNT and CDR2 YENEEA. DNA for the CDR3: TGTGCCAGCAGCCCAGATCTGGGGGTGGCTCAGCCTCAGCATTTT. Its protein product is CASSPDLGVAQPQHF.